The entry below gives a single T cell receptor beta chain sequence along with its context. Which antigen it targets is not known. Base quality data are lacking; no much larger clone is found one base away. The time point label corresponds to: baseline before first vaccination. Vaccinee samples came from UK trials COV001 and COV002, including a single-blind randomized controlled phase 2/3 trial of AZD1222 (ChAdOx1 nCoV-19) in healthy adults. For TCRbeta chain sequencing, PBMC samples were collected from trial participants at day 0 and at day 28 after the second dose. V is pruned by 3 bases and J by 3 bases, leaving 6 bases of the junction without a gene match. CDR1 and CDR2 are drawn from the germline V gene: SGHVS, FQNEAQ. Including the terminal cysteine and phenylalanine, the CDR3 comprises 16 residues. Kept here is only the CDR3 DNA, which spans 48 bases and is read in frame from base 1. The CDR3 regions of human TCRbeta chains were analyzed by immunosequencing. Per the authors' processing: TCRs in the repertoires were matched against a reference library of SARS-CoV-2-specific TCRs that had been generated with the MIRA antigen-specificity platform. Breadth meant the fraction of unique TCRs that were SARS-CoV-2-associated, whereas depth meant the fraction of total T cells that were SARS-CoV-2-associated. Using the MIRA data, each spike-specific TCR was mapped to the spike region that the TCR reacts to and placed in a CD4 or CD8 class. Log10-transformed breadth and depth values were compared by one-way ANOVA with Sidak's multiple comparisons tests. In TCRdb, the immuneACCESS table is reduced to in-frame sequences with V and J assigned. These tables do not hold every clone; where another copy was compared, an unresolved V gene accounts for under half, and the others remain unexplained. V and J calls and clone size are as listed in that table; D and trimming were resolved from the DNA. Within this sample are 53,000 or so clones, with about 88% of them counted one time only. 20% to 30% of the sample is taken by the ten largest.

These data come from a study of T cell responses to AZD1222 COVID-19 vaccine (dated by TCRdb to the early 2020s). Broadly, across the study: Because spike-specific TCR depth and breadth did not differ between the two schedules, AZD1222 recipients who got a second dose at roughly 4 weeks were pooled with those who got a second dose at roughly 12 weeks. TCR sequencing was performed for about 250 trial participants, of whom about 200 were given two doses of AZD1222 and some 26 were given two doses of MenACWY control vaccine. Enrollment into the trials was organized by age into subgroups of 18-55, 56-69 and 70-plus years, and those subgroups contained roughly 150, 30 and 60 TCR-sequenced participants, respectively. What the research found in general, with its limitations: The vaccine-associated CD4 TCRs covered the entire spike protein, and the dominant responses fell in regions 160-218 and 743-854. Epitopes outside the regions mutated in the B.1.351 and B.1.1.7 variants were reportedly recognized by nearly half of the unique spike-specific TCRs. The 56-69-year group was small, and its depth increase did not reach significance, likely because of low power. After two AZD1222 doses, both the breadth and the depth of spike-specific TCRs were significantly higher than at day 0 and than in MenACWY recipients. Conclusions about previously exposed vaccinees are limited because only five to seven AZD1222 recipients were SARS-CoV-2 seropositive at baseline. Participants were mostly white British, with more females than males. The authors suggested clonal diversity may have been underestimated. Because no day 14 peak-response samples were available, repertoires were characterized only after the peak T cell response.

Source: peripheral blood, taken on day 0 of AZD1222 vaccination. The clonotype originates from an adult in good health. The rearranged segments are TRBV7-8 and TRBJ2-5; 11 of the junction bases match TRBD2. The CDR3 region reads CASSFRELAGEETQYF. The nucleotides read TGTGCCAGCAGCTTTCGCGAACTAGCGGGAGAAGAGACCCAGTACTTC.